The T cell receptor beta chain under discussion was sequenced for a study of control samples from healthy donors and cancer patients. Assay used: immunoSEQ multiplex PCR; TCRdb lists only in-frame clones, some missing. The repertoire includes 130,000 or so clones, 94% of them detected once, and around 14% sits in the top ten. Germline CDR1 and CDR2: SGHTA and FQGTGA. The CDR3 extends over 14 amino acids. Unmatched junction bases numbered 1, after V lost 5 bases and J lost 3 bases. The receptor comes from a man between 40 and 49 years old in good health. The material sequenced was blood. J is TRBJ2-1 and V is TRBV7-3; 10 bases match TRBD2. The CDR3 loop is CASSPSGSYNEQFF. In nucleotides, the CDR3 is TGTGCCAGCAGCCCTAGCGGGAGCTACAATGAGCAGTTCTTC.